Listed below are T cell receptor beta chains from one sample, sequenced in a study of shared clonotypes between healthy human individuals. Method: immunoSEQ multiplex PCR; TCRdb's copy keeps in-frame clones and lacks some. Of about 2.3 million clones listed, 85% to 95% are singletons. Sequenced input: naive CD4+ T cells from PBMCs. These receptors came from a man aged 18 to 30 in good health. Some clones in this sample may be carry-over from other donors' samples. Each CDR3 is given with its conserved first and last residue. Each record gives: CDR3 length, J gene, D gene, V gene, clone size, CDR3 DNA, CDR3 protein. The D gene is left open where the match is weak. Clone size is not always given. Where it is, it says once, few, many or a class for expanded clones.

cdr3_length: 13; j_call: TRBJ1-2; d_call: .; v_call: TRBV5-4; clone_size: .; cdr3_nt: TGTGCCAGCAGCTTGGAAGGATTGACTGGCTACACCTTC; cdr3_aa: CASSLEGLTGYTF
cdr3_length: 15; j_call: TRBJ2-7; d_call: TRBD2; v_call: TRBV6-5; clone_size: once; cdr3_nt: TGTGCCAGCAGTTACTCGCTAGCGGGAGAGGACGAGCAGTACTTC; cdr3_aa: CASSYSLAGEDEQYF
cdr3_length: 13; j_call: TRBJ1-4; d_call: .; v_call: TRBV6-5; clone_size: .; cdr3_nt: TGTGCCAGCAAGATAGGGGGAGGTGAAAAACTGTTTTTT; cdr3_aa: CASKIGGGEKLFF
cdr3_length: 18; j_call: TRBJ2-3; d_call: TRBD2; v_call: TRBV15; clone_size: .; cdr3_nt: TGTGCCACCAGCAGTCTGAGCGGGATTTCCTATAGCACAGATACGCAGTATTTT; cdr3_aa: CATSSLSGISYSTDTQYF
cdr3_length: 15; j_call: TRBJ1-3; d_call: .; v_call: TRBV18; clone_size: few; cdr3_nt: TGTGCCAGCTCAGCGGACGTAAGCTCTGGAAACACCATATATTTT; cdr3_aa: CASSADVSSGNTIYF
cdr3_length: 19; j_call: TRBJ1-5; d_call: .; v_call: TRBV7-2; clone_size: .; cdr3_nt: TGTGCCAGCAGCTTAGTAGGAGGAGGAGCAGGGGTAAGCAATCAGCCCCAGCATTTT; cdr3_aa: CASSLVGGGAGVSNQPQHF
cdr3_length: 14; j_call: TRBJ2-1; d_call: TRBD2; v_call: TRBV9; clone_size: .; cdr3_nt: TGTGCCAGCAGCGTGACTAGCGGGGGTGGTGAGCAGTTCTTC; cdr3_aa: CASSVTSGGGEQFF
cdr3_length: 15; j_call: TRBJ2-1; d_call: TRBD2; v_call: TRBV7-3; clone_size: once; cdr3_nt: TGTGCCAGCAGCCCCAGCGGGGGGCAAAACAATGAGCAGTTCTTC; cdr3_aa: CASSPSGGQNNEQFF
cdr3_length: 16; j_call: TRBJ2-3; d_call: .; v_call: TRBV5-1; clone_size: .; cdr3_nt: TGCGCCAGCAGCTTGGGAGGGAGCGGGAGCACAGATACGCAGTATTTT; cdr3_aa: CASSLGGSGSTDTQYF
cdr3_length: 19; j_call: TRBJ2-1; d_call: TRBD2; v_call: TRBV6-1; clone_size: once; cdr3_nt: TGTGCCAGCAGTGCTATACTAGCGGGAGGGCTGAATTCGGGCGATGAGCAGTTCTTC; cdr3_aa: CASSAILAGGLNSGDEQFF
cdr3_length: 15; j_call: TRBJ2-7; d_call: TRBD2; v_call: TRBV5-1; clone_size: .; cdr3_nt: TGCGCCAGCGCGGCGGGACTAGCGGGTTCCTACGAGCAGTACTTC; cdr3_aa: CASAAGLAGSYEQYF
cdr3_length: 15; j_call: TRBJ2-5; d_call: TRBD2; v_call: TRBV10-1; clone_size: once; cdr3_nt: TGCGCCAGCAGTGACCGGGGACTAGCGGGAGAGACCCAGTACTTC; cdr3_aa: CASSDRGLAGETQYF
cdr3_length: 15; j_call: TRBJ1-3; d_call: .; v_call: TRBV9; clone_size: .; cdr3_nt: TGTGCCAGCAGCGTACATCATGGTTCTGGAAACACCATATATTTT; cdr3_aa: CASSVHHGSGNTIYF
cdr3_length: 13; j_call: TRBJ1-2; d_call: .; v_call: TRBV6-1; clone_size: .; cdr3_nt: TGTGCCAGCAGTGAATCTAGGGTTGGTGGCTACACCTTC; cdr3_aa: CASSESRVGGYTF
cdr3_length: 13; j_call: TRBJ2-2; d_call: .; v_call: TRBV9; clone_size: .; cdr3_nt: TGTGCCAGCACCCCCGGAGGGACCGGGGAGCTGTTTTTT; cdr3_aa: CASTPGGTGELFF
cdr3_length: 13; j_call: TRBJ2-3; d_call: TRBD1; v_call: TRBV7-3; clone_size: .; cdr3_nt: TGTGCCAGCAGCTTGACAGGGACAGATACGCAGTATTTT; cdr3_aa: CASSLTGTDTQYF
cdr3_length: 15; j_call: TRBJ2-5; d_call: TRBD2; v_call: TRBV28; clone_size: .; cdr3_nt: TGTGCCAGCACCCCGGGAGGGTGGTACCAAGAGACCCAGTACTTC; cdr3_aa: CASTPGGWYQETQYF
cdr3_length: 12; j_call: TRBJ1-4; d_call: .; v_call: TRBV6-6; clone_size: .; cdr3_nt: TGTGCCAGCAGTTACTCGACGGGCGCAGGTTTTTTT; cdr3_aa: CASSYSTGAGFF
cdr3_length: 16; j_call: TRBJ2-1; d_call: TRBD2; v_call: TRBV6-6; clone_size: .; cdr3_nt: TGTGCCAGCAGTTACTCTGACCCGGGAGGGCCCAGAGAGCAGTTCTTC; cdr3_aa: CASSYSDPGGPREQFF
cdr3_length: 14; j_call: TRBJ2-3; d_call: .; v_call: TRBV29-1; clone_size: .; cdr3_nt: TGCAGCGTTGAGGGGCACGGCAGCACAGATACGCAGTATTTT; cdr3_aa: CSVEGHGSTDTQYF
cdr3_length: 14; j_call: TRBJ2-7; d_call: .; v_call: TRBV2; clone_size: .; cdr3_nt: TGTGCCAGCCGTTGGGGGTACAACACCTACGAGCAGTACTTC; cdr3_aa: CASRWGYNTYEQYF
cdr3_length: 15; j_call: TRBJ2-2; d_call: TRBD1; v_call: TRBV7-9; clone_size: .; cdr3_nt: TGTGCCAGCAGCCCAGGGACAGGGCGCCCCGGGGAGCTGTTTTTT; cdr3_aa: CASSPGTGRPGELFF
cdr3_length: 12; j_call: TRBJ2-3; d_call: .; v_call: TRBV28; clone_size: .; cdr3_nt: TGTGCCAGCAGCCAACAGACAGATACGCAGTATTTT; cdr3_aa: CASSQQTDTQYF
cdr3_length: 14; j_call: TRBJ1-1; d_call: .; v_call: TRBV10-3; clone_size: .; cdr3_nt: TGTGCCATCAATGTTGGGGGCCCGAACACTGAAGCTTTCTTT; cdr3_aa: CAINVGGPNTEAFF
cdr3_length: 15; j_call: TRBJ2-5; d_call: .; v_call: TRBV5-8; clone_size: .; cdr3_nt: TGTGCCAGCAGCTTGGGACGGGGCCGGGGAGAGACCCAGTACTTC; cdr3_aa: CASSLGRGRGETQYF
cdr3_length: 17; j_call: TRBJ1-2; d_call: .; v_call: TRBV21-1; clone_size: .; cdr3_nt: TGTGCCAGCAGCAATGCATCGGCGGAGGGTGGTAACTATGGCTACACCTTC; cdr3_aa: CASSNASAEGGNYGYTF
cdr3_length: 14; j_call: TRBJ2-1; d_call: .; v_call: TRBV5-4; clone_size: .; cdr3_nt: TGTGCCAGCAGCTTGGCAGGTTCGCGGGAAGAGCAGTTCTTC; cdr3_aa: CASSLAGSREEQFF
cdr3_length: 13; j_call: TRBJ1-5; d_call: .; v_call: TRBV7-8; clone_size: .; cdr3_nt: TGTGCCAGCAGAACAGGGAGAGAGCAGCCCCAGCATTTT; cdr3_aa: CASRTGREQPQHF
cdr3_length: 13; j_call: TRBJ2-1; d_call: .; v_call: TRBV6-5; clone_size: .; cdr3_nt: TGTGCCAGCAGTGACAAACAGGGTGGGGCGCAGTTCTTC; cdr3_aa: CASSDKQGGAQFF
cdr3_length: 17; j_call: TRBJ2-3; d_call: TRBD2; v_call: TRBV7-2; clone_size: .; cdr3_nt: TGTGCCAGCAGCTTAGGAGCGGGAGGGCCTGGGGGAGATACGCAGTATTTT; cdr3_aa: CASSLGAGGPGGDTQYF
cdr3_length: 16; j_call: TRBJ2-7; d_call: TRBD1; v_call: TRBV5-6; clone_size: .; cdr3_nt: TGTGCCAGCAGCTTGGGGACAGGGGTCTCCTCCTACGAGCAGTACTTC; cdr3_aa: CASSLGTGVSSYEQYF
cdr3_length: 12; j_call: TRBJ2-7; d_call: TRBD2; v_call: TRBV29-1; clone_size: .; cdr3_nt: TGCAGCGTGACTAGCGGGGTCTACGAGCAGTACTTC; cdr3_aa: CSVTSGVYEQYF
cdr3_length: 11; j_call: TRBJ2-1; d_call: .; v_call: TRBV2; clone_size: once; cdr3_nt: TGTGCCAGCGGCTGGTACGATGAGCAGTTCTTC; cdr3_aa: CASGWYDEQFF
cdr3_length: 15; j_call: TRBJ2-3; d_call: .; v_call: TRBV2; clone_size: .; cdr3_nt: TGTGCCAGCAGTTCTGTGGCTAGCGGCACAGATACGCAGTATTTT; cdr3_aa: CASSSVASGTDTQYF
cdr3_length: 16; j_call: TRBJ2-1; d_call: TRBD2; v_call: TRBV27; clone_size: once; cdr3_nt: TGTGCCAGCAGTTTTCGCTCCGTAGCGGGAGACAATGAGCAGTTCTTC; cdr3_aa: CASSFRSVAGDNEQFF
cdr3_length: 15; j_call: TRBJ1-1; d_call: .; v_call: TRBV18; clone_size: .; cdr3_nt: TGTGCCAGCTCACCAGTTAACAGGGAGAACACTGAAGCTTTCTTT; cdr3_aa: CASSPVNRENTEAFF
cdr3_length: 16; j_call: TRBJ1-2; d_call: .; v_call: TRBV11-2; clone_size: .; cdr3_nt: TGTGCCAGCAGCGGACAAGGACGGCCTTTTGGCTATGGCTACACCTTC; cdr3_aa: CASSGQGRPFGYGYTF
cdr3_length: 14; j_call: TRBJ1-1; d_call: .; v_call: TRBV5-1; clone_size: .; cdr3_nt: TGCGCCAGCAGCTTTGCAGACCGGAGCACTGAAGCTTTCTTT; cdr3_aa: CASSFADRSTEAFF
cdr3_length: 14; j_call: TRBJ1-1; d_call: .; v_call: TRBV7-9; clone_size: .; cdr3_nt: TGTGCCAGCAGCCCCCGGGGTGCGAACACTGAAGCTTTCTTT; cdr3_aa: CASSPRGANTEAFF
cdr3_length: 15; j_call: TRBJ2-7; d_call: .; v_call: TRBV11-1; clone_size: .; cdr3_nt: TGTGCCAGCAGAGAGGGGCCCGGGAAGCACTACGAGCAGTACTTC; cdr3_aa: CASREGPGKHYEQYF
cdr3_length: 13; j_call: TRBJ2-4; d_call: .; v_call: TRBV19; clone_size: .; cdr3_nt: TGTGCCAGTAGTATGGAAGCCAAAAACATTCAGTACTTC; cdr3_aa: CASSMEAKNIQYF
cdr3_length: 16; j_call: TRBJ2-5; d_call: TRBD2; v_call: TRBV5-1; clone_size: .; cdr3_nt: TGCGCCAGCAGCTTGGAAGCGGGGTCCCTCCCAGAGACCCAGTACTTC; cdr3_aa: CASSLEAGSLPETQYF
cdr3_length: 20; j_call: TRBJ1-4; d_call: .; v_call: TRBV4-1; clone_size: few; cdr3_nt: TGCGCCAGCAGCCAAGAAGTCCGTGGTGGGTTCAGGGACCAGGATGAAAAACTGTTTTTT; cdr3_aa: CASSQEVRGGFRDQDEKLFF
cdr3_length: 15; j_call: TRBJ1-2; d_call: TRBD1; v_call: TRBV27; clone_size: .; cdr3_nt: TGTGCCAGCAGCAGGACCGGGACAGCCATCTATGGCTACACCTTC; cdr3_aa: CASSRTGTAIYGYTF
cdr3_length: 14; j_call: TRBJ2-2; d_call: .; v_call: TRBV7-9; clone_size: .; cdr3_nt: TGTGCCAGCAGCCCTCTTCCTCGGACCGGGGAGCTGTTTTTT; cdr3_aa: CASSPLPRTGELFF
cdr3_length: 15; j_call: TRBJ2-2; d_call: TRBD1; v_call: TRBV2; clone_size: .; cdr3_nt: TGTGCCAGCAGTGTAGGGACAGGGAGGATCGGGGAGCTGTTTTTT; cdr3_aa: CASSVGTGRIGELFF
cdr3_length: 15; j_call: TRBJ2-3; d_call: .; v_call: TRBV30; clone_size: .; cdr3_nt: TGTGCCTGGAGTGTACAACACGTCCGCGCAAATACGCAGTATTTT; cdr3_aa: CAWSVQHVRANTQYF
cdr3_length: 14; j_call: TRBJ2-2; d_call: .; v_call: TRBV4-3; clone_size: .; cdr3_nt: TGCGCCAGCAGCCAAGATCCCCGGGGCCGGGAGCTGTTTTTT; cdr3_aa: CASSQDPRGRELFF
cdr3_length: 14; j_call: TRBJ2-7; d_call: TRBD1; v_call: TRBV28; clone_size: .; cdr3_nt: TGTGCCAGCAGCACGGGACAGGGTCCCTACGAGCAGTACTTC; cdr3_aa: CASSTGQGPYEQYF
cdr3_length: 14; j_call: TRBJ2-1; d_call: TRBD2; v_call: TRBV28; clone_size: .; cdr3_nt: TGTGCCAGCCAAGCTAGCGGGAGCGGTAATGAGCAGTTCTTC; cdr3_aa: CASQASGSGNEQFF
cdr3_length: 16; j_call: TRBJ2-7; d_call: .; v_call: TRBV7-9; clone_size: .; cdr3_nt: TGTGCCAGCAGCCCCCGACCAAGTGAAGTGAGCGCCGAGCAGTACTTC; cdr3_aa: CASSPRPSEVSAEQYF
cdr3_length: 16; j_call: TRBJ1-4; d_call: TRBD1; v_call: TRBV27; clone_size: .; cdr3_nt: TGTGCCAGCAGTTTAGGTCAGGGGGGTCATCGGGAAAAACTGTTTTTT; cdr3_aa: CASSLGQGGHREKLFF